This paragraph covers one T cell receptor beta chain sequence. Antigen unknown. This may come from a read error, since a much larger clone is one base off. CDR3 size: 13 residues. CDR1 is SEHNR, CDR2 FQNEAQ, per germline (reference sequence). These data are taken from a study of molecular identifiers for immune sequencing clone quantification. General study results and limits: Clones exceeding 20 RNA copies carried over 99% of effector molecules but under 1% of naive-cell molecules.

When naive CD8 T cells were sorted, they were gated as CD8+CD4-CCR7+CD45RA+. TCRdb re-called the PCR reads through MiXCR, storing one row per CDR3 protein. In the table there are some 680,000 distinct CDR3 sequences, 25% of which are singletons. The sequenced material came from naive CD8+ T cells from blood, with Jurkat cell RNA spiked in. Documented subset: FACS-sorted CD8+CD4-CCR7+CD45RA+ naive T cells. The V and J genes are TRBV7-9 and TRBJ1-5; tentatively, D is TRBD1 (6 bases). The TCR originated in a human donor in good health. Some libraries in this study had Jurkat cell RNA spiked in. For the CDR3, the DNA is TGTGCCAGCAGCTTGGGGGCAAGGCAGCCCCAGCGTTTT. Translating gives CASSLGARQPQRF. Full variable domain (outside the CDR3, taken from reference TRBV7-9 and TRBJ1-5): DTGVSQNPRHKITKRGQNVTFRCDPISEHNRLYWYRQTLGQGPEFLTYFQNEAQLEKSRLLSDRFSAERPKGSFSTLEIQRTEQGDSAMYLCASSLGARQPQRFGDGTRLSIL.